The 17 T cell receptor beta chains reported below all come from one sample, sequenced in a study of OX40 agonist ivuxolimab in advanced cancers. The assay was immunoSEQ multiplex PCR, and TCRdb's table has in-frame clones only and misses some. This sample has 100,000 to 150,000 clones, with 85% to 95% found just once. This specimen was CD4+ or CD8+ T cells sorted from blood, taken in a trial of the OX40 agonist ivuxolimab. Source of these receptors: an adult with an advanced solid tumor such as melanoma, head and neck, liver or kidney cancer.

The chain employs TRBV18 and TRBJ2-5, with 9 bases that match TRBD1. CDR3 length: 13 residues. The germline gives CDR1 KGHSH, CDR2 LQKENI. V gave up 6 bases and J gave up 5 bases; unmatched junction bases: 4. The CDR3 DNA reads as TGTGCCAGCTCCAGGGACAGGGTGGAGACCCAGTACTTC. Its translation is CASSRDRVETQYF.

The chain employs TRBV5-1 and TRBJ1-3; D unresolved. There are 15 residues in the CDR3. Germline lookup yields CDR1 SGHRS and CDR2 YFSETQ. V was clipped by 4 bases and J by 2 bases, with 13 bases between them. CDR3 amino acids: CASSPASGTGNTIYF. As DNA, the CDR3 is TGCGCCAGCAGCCCGGCCTCCGGAACTGGAAACACCATATATTTT.

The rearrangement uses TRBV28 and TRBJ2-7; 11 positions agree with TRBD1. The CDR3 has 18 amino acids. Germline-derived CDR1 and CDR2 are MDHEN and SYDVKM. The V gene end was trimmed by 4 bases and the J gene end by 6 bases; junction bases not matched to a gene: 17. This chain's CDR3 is CASSSSRPGQGALFEQYF. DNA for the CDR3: TGTGCCAGCAGTTCCTCCCGACCCGGACAGGGGGCGCTCTTCGAGCAGTACTTC.

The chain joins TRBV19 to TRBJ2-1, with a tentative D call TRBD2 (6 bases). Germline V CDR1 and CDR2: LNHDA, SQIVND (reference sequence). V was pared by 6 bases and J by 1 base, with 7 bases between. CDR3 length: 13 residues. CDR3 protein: CASSGTSYNEQFF. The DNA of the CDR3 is TGTGCCAGTAGCGGGACTTCCTACAATGAGCAGTTCTTC.

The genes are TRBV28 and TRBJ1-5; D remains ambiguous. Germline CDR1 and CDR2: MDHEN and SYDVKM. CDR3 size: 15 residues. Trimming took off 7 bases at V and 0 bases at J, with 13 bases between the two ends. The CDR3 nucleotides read TGTGCCAGCAATCGAGGTCGGGGTAGCAATCAGCCCCAGCATTTT. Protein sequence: CASNRGRGSNQPQHF.

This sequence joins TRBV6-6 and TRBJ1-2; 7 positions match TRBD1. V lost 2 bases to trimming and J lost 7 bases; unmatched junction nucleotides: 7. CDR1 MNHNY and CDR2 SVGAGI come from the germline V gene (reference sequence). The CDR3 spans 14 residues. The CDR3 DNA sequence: TGTGCCAGCAGTTACCAGGGACAGTCAATTGGCTACACCTTC. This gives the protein CASSYQGQSIGYTF.

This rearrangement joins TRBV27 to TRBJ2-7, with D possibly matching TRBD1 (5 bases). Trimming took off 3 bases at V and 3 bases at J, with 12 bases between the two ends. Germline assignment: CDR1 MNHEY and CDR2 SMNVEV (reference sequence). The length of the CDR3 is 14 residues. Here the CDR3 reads CASSLNVRGYEQYF. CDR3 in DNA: TGTGCCAGCAGTTTGAACGTTAGGGGCTACGAGCAGTACTTC.

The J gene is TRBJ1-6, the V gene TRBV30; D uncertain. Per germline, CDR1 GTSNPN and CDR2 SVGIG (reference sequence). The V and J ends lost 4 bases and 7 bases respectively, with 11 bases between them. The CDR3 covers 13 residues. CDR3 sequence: CAWNPGWNSPLHF. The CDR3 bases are TGTGCCTGGAACCCCGGATGGAATTCACCCCTCCACTTT.

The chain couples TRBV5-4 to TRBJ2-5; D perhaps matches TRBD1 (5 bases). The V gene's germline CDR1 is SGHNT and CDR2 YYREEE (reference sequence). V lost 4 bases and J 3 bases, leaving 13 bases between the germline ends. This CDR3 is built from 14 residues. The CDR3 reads CASSATVQKETQYF. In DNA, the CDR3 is TGTGCCAGCAGCGCGACAGTTCAGAAAGAGACCCAGTACTTC.

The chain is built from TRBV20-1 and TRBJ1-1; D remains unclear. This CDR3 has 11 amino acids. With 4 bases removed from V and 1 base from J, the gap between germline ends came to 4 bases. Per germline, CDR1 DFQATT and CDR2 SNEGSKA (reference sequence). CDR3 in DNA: TGCAGTGCTACCGAGAACACTGAAGCTTTCTTT. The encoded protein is CSATENTEAFF.

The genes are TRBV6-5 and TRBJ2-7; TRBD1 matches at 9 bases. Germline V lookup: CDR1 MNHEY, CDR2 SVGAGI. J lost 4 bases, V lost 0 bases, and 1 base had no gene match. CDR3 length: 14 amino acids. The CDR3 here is CASSYSTGGYEQYF. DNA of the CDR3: TGTGCCAGCAGTTACTCGACAGGGGGATACGAGCAGTACTTC.

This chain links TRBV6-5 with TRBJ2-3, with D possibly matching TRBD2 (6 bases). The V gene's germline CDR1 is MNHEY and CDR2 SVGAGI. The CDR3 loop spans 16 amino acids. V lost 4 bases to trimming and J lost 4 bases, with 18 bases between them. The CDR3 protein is CASSSFLAGRADTQYF. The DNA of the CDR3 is TGTGCCAGCAGTTCCTTTTTGGCGGGAAGGGCAGATACGCAGTATTTT.

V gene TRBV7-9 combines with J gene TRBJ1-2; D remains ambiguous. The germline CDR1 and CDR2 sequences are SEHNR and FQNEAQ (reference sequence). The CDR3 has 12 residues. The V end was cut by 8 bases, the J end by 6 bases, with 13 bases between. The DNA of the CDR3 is TGTGCCAGCGGCGCTTTGCAGGATGGCTACACCTTC. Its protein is CASGALQDGYTF.

DNA of the CDR3: TGTGCCAGCAGTTCAAATGGGAGGGCCGGCACCGGGGAGCTGTTTTTT. This codes for CASSSNGRAGTGELFF. The J gene is TRBJ2-2, the V gene TRBV2; 7 bases are a match to TRBD2. Germline values: CDR1 SNHLY, CDR2 FYNNEI. The V and J ends lost 5 bases and 4 bases, in that order; junction bases with no gene match: 10. This CDR3 spans 16 amino acids.

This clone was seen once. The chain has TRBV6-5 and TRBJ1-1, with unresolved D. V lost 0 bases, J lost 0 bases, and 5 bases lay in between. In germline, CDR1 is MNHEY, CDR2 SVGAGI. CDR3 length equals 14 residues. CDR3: CASSYSGMNTEAFF. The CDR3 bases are TGTGCCAGCAGTTACTCGGGCATGAACACTGAAGCTTTCTTT.

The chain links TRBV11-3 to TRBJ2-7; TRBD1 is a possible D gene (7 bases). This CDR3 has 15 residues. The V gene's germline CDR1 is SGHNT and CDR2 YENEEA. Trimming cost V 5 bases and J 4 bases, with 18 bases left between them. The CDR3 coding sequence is TGTGCCAGCAGCACTAATCAGGGGGGTCGTTACGAGCAGTACTTC. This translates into CASSTNQGGRYEQYF.

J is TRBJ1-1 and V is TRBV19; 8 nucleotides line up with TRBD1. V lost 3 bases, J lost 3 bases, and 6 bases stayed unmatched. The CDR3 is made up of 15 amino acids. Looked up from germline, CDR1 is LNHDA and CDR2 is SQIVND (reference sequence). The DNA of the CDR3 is TGTGCCAGTAGTATCAGGGGGCGTCCGGACACTGAAGCTTTCTTT. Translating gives CASSIRGRPDTEAFF. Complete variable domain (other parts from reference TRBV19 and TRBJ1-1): DGGITQSPKYLFRKEGQNVTLSCEQNLNHDAMYWYRQDPGQGLRLIYYSQIVNDFQKGDIAEGYSVSREKKESFPLTVTSAQKNPTAFYLCASSIRGRPDTEAFFGQGTRLTVV.